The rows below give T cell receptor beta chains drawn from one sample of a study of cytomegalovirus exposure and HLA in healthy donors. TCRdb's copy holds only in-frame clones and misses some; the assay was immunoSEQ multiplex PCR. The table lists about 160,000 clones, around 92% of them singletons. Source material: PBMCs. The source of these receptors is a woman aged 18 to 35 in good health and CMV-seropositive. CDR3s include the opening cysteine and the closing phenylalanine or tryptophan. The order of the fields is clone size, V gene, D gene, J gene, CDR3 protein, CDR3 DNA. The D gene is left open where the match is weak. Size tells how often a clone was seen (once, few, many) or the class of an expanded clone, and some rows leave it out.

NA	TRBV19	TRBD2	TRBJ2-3	CASSIASGRAFSTDTQYF	TGTGCCAGTAGTATAGCTAGCGGGAGGGCTTTTAGCACAGATACGCAGTATTTT
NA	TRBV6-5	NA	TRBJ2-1	CASSYSGPRSYNEQFF	TGTGCCAGCAGTTACTCGGGGCCGCGCTCCTACAATGAGCAGTTCTTC
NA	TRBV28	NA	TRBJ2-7	CASSSGVSEQYF	TGTGCCAGCAGTTCCGGGGTCTCCGAGCAGTACTTC
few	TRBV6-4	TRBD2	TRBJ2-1	CASSIDGGDSEQFF	TGTGCCAGCAGTATCGACGGGGGGGATAGTGAGCAGTTCTTC
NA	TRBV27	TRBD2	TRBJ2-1	CASSPGLAYYNEQFF	TGTGCCAGCAGTCCAGGACTAGCGTACTACAATGAGCAGTTCTTC
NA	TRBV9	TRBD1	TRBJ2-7	CASSLRTGPYEQYF	TGTGCCAGCAGCCTCCGGACAGGGCCCTACGAGCAGTACTTC
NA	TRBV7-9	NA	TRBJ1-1	CASSLTHSNTEAFF	TGTGCCAGCAGCTTGACACATTCGAACACTGAAGCTTTCTTT
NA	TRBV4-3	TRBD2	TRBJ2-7	CASSRGLAGAYEQYF	TGCGCCAGCAGCCGTGGACTAGCGGGAGCTTACGAGCAGTACTTC
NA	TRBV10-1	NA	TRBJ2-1	CASSDRGASSYNEQFF	TGCGCCAGCAGTGATCGGGGGGCGAGCTCCTACAATGAGCAGTTCTTC
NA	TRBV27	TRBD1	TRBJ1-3	CASSSGQHSGNTIYF	TGTGCCAGCAGTTCGGGACAGCACTCTGGAAACACCATATATTTT
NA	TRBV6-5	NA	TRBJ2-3	CASSYSIGGSTDTQYF	TGTGCCAGCAGTTACTCGATTGGCGGGAGCACAGATACGCAGTATTTT
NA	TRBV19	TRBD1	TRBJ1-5	CASSREGQLNQPQHF	TGTGCCAGTAGTAGAGAGGGACAGCTCAATCAGCCCCAGCATTTT
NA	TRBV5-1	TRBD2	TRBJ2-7	CASSPLEAGGLYEQYF	TGCGCCAGCAGCCCACTCGAGGCGGGGGGTCTCTACGAGCAGTACTTC
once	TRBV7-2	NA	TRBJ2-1	CASSLELAYDEQFF	TGTGCCAGCAGCTTAGAACTAGCCTACGATGAGCAGTTCTTC
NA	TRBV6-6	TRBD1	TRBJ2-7	CASSLTGGTTYEQYF	TGTGCCAGCAGCCTGACAGGGGGAACGACCTACGAGCAGTACTTC
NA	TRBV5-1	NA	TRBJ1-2	CASSPDSNYGYTF	TGCGCCAGCAGCCCCGACAGTAACTATGGCTACACCTTC
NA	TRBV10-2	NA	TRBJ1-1	CASKRQVNTEAFF	TGCGCCAGCAAAAGGCAGGTGAACACTGAAGCTTTCTTT
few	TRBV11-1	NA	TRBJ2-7	CASSLLGGAYEQYF	TGTGCCAGCAGCTTGTTAGGCGGAGCCTACGAGCAGTACTTC
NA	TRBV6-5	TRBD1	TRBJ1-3	CASSINRGGNTIYF	TGTGCCAGCAGTATAAACAGGGGAGGAAACACCATATATTTT
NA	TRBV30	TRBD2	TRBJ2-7	CAWSGGDGPYEQYF	TGTGCCTGGAGCGGGGGGGACGGACCCTACGAGCAGTACTTC
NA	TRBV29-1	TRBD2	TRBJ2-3	CSARDTSGRTDTQYF	TGCAGCGCCCGGGACACCAGCGGGAGGACAGATACGCAGTATTTT
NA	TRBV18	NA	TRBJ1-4	CASSPLENEKLFF	TGTGCCAGCTCACCCCTGGAGAATGAAAAACTGTTTTTT
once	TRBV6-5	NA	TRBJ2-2	CASSYTNYGTGELFF	TGTGCCAGCAGTTACACTAATTATGGCACCGGGGAGCTGTTTTTT
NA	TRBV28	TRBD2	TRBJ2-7	CASDRRGTKVEQYF	TGTGCCAGCGATCGCCGGGGGACTAAGGTAGAGCAGTACTTC
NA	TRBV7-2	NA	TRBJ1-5	CASSSLGRGNQPQHF	TGTGCCAGCAGCTCCCTAGGGAGGGGTAATCAGCCCCAGCATTTT
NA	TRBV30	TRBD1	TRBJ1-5	CAWSYETGVNQPQHF	TGTGCCTGGAGTTACGAAACAGGGGTGAATCAGCCCCAGCATTTT
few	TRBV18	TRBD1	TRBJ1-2	CASSMDRQNGDTF	TGTGCCAGCTCAATGGACAGGCAAAATGGCGACACCTTC
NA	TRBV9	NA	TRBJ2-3	CASSEGDTGGDTQYF	TGTGCCAGCAGCGAAGGTGACACAGGTGGAGATACGCAGTATTTT